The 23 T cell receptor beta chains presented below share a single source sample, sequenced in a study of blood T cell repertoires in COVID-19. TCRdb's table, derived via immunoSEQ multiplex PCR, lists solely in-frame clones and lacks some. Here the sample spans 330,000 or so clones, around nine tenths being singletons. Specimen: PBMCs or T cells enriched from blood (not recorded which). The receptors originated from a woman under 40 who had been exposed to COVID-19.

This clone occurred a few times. The CDR3 bases are TGCGCCAGCAGCCTACCGGACAGGGCGGATTCACCCCTCCACTTT. It translates to CASSLPDRADSPLHF. The V gene is TRBV4-1, the J gene TRBJ1-6; 8 bases align to TRBD1. Germline V gene sequence: CDR1 MGHRA, CDR2 YSYEKL. The CDR3 contains 15 residues. J gave up 8 bases and V 4 bases, and 7 bases lay outside the gene matches.

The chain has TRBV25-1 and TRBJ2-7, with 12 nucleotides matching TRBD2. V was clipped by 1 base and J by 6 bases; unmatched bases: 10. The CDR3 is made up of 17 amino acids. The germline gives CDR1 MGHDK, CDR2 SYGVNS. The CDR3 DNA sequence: TGTGCCAGCAGTGAATCCCCAACTAGCGGGAGGCCACCCGAGCAGTACTTC. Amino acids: CASSESPTSGRPPEQYF.

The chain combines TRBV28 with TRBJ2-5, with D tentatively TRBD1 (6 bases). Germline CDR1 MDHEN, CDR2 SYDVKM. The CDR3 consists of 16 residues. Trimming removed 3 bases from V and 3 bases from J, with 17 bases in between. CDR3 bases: TGTGCCAGCAGTTTGGGGGCAGGGGCGCAGGAAGAGACCCAGTACTTC. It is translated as CASSLGAGAQEETQYF.

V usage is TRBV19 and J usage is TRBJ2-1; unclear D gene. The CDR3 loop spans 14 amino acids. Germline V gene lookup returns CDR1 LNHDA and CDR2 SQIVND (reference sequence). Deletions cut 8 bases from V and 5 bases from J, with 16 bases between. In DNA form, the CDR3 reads TGTGCCAGTTCCTCCGGAGCCAATGACAATGAGCAGTTCTTC. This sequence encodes CASSSGANDNEQFF.

The CDR3 DNA follows: TGTGCCAGCAGTTCTGCTAGCGCCTACAATGAGCAGTTCTTC. This encodes CASSSASAYNEQFF. The rearrangement joins TRBV6-5 to TRBJ2-1, with D possibly matching TRBD2 (6 bases). Germline CDR1 MNHEY, CDR2 SVGAGI. Trimming took off 4 bases at V and 2 bases at J, with 9 bases between the two ends. CDR3 length: 14 amino acids.

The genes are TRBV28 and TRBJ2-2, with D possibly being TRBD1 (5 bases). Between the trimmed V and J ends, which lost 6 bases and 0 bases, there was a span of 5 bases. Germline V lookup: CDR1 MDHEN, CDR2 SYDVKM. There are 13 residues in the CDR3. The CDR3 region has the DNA TGTGCCAGCAGGACAGCGAACACCGGGGAGCTGTTTTTT. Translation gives CASRTANTGELFF.

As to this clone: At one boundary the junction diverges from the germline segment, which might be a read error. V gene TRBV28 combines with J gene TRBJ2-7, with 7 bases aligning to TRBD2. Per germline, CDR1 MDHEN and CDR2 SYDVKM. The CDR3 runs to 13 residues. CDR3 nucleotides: TGTGCCACTGGGATAGGCAGGTGGGCGGGGGTGGACTTC. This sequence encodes CATGIGRWAGVDF.

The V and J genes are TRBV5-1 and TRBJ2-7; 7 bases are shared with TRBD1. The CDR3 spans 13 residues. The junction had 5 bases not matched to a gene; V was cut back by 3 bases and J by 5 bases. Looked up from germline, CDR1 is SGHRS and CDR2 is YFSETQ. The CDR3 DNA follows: TGCGCCAGCAGCTCGACAGGGTCCCACGAGCAGTACTTC. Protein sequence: CASSSTGSHEQYF.

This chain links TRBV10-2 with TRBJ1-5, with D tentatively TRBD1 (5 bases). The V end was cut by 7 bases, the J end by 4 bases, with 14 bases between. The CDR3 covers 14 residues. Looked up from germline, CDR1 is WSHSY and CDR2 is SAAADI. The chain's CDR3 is CASTDRDRNQPQHF. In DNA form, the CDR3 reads TGCGCCAGCACCGACCGAGACAGAAATCAGCCCCAGCATTTT.

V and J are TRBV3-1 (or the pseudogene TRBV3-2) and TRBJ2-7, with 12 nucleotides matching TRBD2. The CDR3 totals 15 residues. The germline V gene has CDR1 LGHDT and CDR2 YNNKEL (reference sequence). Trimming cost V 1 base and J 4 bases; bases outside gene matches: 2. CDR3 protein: CASSQASGRGYEQYF. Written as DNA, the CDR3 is TGTGCCAGCAGCCAAGCTAGCGGGAGGGGGTACGAGCAGTACTTC.

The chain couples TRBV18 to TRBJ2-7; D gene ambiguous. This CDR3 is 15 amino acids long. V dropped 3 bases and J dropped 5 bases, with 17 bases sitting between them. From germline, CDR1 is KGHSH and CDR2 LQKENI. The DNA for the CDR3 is TGTGCCAGCTCACCCCTTCCTAGTTCCCTCCACGAGCAGTACTTC. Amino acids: CASSPLPSSLHEQYF.

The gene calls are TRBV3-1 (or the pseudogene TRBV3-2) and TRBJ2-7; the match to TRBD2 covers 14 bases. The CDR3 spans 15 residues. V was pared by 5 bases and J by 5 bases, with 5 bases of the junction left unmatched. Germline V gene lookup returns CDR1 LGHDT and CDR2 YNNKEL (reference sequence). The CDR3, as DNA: TGTGCCAGCAGCATCCCGGGACTAGCGGGAGACGAGCAGTACTTC. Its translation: CASSIPGLAGDEQYF.

CDR3 DNA sequence: TGCGCCAGCAGCCAGGGTTTTAACTATGGCTACACCTTC. This translates into CASSQGFNYGYTF. The V gene is TRBV10-2, the J gene TRBJ1-2, with TRBD1 as a possible D gene (5 bases). V was cut by 6 bases and J by 1 base, with 9 bases left in between. CDR3 length equals 13 residues. CDR1 is WSHSY, CDR2 SAAADI, per germline.

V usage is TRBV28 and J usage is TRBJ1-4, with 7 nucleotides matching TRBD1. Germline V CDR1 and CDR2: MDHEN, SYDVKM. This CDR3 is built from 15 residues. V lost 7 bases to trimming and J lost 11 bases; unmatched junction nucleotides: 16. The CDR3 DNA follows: TGTGCCAGCACCGATTCTGGGCAGGGGGTGGATAAACTGTTTTTT. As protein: CASTDSGQGVDKLFF.

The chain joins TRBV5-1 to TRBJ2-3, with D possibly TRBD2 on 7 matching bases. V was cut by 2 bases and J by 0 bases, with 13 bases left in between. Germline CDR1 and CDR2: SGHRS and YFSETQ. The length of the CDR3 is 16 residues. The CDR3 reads CASSFSGGLSTDTQYF. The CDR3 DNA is TGCGCCAGCAGCTTTTCCGGGGGGCTCAGCACAGATACGCAGTATTTT. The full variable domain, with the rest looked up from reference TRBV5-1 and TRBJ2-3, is KAGVTQTPRYLIKTRGQQVTLSCSPISGHRSVSWYQQTPGQGLQFLFEYFSETQRNKGNFPGRFSGRQFSNSRSEMNVSTLELGDSALYLCASSFSGGLSTDTQYFGPGTRLTVL.

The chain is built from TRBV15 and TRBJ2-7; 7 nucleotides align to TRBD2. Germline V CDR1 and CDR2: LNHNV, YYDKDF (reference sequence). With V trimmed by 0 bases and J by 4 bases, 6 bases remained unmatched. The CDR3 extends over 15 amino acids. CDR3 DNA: TGTGCCACCAGCAGAGAGGGAGGGAAATTGTACGAGCAGTACTTC. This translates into CATSREGGKLYEQYF.

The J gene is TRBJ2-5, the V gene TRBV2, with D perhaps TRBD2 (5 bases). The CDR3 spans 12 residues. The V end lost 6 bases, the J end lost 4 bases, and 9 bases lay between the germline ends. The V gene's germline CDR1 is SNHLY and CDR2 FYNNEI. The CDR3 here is CASRPEVETQYF. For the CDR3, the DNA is TGTGCCAGCAGGCCGGAGGTAGAGACCCAGTACTTC.

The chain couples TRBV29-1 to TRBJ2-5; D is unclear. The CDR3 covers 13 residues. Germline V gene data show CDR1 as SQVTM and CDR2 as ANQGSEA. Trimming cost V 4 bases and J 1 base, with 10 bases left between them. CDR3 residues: CSVGTSSQETQYF. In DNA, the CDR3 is TGCAGCGTTGGCACAAGTTCCCAAGAGACCCAGTACTTC.

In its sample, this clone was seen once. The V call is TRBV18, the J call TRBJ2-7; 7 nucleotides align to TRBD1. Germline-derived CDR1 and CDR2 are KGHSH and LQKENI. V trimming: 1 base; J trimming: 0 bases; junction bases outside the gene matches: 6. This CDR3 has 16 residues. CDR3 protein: CASSPLGGPSSYEQYF. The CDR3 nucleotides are TGTGCCAGCTCACCACTAGGGGGCCCGAGCTCCTACGAGCAGTACTTC.

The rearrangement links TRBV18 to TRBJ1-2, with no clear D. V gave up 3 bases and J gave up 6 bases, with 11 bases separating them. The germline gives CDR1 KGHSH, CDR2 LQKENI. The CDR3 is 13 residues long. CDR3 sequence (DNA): TGTGCCAGCTCACCGATTGCCGAGAATGGCTACACCTTC. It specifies CASSPIAENGYTF.

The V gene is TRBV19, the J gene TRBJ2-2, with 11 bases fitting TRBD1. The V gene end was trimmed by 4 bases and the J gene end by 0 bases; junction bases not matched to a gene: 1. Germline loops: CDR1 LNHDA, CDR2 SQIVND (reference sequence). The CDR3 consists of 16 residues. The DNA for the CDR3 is TGTGCCAGTAGTACGGGACAGGGGGCGAACACCGGGGAGCTGTTTTTT. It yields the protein CASSTGQGANTGELFF.

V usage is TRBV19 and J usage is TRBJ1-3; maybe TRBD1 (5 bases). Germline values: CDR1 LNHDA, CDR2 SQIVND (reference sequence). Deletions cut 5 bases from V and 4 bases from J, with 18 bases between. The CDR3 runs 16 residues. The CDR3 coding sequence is TGTGCCAGTAGTGAGTCCGGCAGGGCGGCAGGAAACACCATATATTTT. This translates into CASSESGRAAGNTIYF.

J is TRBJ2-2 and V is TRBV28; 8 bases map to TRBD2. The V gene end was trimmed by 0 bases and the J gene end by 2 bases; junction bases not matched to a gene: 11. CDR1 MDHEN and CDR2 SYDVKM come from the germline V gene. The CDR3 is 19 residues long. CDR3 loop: CASSLCRVAGMGNTGELFF. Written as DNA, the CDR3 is TGTGCCAGCAGTTTATGCAGGGTAGCGGGAATGGGTAACACCGGGGAGCTGTTTTTT.